These T cell receptor beta chains were read from a single sample in a study of OX40 agonist ivuxolimab in advanced cancers. Profiled with immunoSEQ multiplex PCR; TCRdb holds only in-frame clones, not every one. There are fewer than 35,000 clones in the sample; 74% occur only once, and around 12% lies in the top ten. The sample in question was CD4+ or CD8+ T cells sorted from blood, obtained in a trial of the OX40 agonist ivuxolimab. The receptor source for this set is an adult with an advanced solid tumor such as melanoma, head and neck, liver or kidney cancer. CDR3s include the opening cysteine and the closing phenylalanine or tryptophan. The order of the fields is J gene, D gene, V gene, clone size, CDR3 DNA, CDR3 protein. A D gene is named only where the DNA matches it firmly. Only some rows state a clone size, as once, few, many or a class for expanded clones.

j_call: TRBJ1-2
d_call: NA
v_call: TRBV4-1
clone_size: NA
cdr3_nt: TGCGCCAGCAGCCCTTTGCAGCAGGGAATTGGTGGCTACACCTTC
cdr3_aa: CASSPLQQGIGGYTF

j_call: TRBJ2-2
d_call: NA
v_call: TRBV18
clone_size: few
cdr3_nt: TGTGCCAGCTCACTAACGCAGGGCCTGTGGACCGGGGAGCTGTTTTTT
cdr3_aa: CASSLTQGLWTGELFF

j_call: TRBJ2-1
d_call: NA
v_call: TRBV5-4
clone_size: NA
cdr3_nt: TGTGCCAGCAGCTTGGCCGGGGCGGCATCCTACAATGAGCAGTTCTTC
cdr3_aa: CASSLAGAASYNEQFF

j_call: TRBJ2-1
d_call: NA
v_call: TRBV5-1
clone_size: NA
cdr3_nt: TGCGCCAGCAGACCGGAAGGGGGGTACAATGAGCAGTTCTTC
cdr3_aa: CASRPEGGYNEQFF

j_call: TRBJ2-1
d_call: NA
v_call: TRBV6-5
clone_size: NA
cdr3_nt: TGTGCCAGCAAGGGATTCTCCTACAATGAGCAGTTCTTC
cdr3_aa: CASKGFSYNEQFF

j_call: TRBJ2-1
d_call: TRBD2
v_call: TRBV11-2
clone_size: NA
cdr3_nt: TGTGCCAGCAGCCGCCGTGGGGGGGTAGGGAATGAGCAGTTCTTC
cdr3_aa: CASSRRGGVGNEQFF

j_call: TRBJ2-3
d_call: NA
v_call: TRBV25-1
clone_size: NA
cdr3_nt: TGTGCCAGCAGTGAAATCCCAGATACGCAGTATTTT
cdr3_aa: CASSEIPDTQYF

j_call: TRBJ2-2
d_call: NA
v_call: TRBV7-7
clone_size: NA
cdr3_nt: TGTGCCAGCAGCTTAGACAGGGGAGGGACCGGGGAGCTGTTTTTT
cdr3_aa: CASSLDRGGTGELFF

j_call: TRBJ2-7
d_call: TRBD1
v_call: TRBV6-5
clone_size: once
cdr3_nt: TGTGCCAGCAGTCCGGGACAGGGGGGATTCCACGAGCAGTACTTC
cdr3_aa: CASSPGQGGFHEQYF

j_call: TRBJ1-2
d_call: NA
v_call: TRBV19
clone_size: few
cdr3_nt: TGTGCCAGTAGTCCCCGGGACGACGGCTACACCTTC
cdr3_aa: CASSPRDDGYTF